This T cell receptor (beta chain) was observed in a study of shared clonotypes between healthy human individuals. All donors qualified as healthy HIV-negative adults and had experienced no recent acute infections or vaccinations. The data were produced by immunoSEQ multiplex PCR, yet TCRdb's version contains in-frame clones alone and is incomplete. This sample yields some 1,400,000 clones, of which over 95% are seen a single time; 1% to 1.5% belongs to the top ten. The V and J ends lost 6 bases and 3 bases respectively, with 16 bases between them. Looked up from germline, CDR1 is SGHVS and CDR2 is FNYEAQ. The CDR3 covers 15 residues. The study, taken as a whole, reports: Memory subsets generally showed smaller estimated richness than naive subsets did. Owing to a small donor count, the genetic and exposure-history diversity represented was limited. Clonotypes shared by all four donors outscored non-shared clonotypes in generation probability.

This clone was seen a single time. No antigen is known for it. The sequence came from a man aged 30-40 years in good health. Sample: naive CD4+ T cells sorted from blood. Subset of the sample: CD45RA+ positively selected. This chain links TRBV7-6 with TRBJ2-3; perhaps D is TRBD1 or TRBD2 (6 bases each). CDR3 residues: CASSIRGGLTDTQYF. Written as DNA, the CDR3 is TGTGCCAGCAGTATTCGAGGGGGACTTACAGATACGCAGTATTTT.